This paragraph reports one T cell receptor (beta chain). Its matching antigen is unknown. The sample's treatment: some 19 received Ad26.COV2.S at low or high dose, single or two shots; roughly 5 received placebo; per-sample allocation not given. Samples analyzed were those drawn on day 63 after the first vaccine or placebo injection. These data are taken from a study of Ad26.COV2.S vaccination and SARS-CoV-2 variants. Turning to the study itself: Dosing was one shot or two shots 56 days apart. Overall study findings and caveats: Individuals receiving vaccine had higher spike-specific TCR breadth than placebo recipients did. Using TCR breadth and depth analyses may have led to underestimated total T cell responses.

Method: immunoSEQ multiplex PCR; TCRdb's copy keeps in-frame clones and lacks some. This table holds hundreds of thousands of clones, around 90% found once. Germline V gives CDR1 SGDLS, CDR2 YYNGEE. The CDR3 extends over 13 amino acids. V lost 2 bases and J 6 bases, leaving 12 bases between the germline ends. The chain recombines TRBV9 with TRBJ2-7; TRBD2 is a possible D gene (6 bases). The sequence was obtained from a person between 18 and 65 years old who received the Ad26.COV2.S COVID-19 vaccine or a placebo. Here the sequenced sample was peripheral blood, taken in a trial of Ad26.COV2.S vaccine versus placebo. The CDR3 spells CASSVVQGGEQYF. CDR3 coding DNA: TGTGCCAGCAGCGTTGTCCAGGGAGGCGAGCAGTACTTC. Full variable domain (missing parts from reference TRBV9 and TRBJ2-7): DSGVTQTPKHLITATGQRVTLRCSPRSGDLSVYWYQQSLDQGLQFLIQYYNGEERAKGNILERFSAQQFPDLHSELNLSSLELGDSALYFCASSVVQGGEQYFGPGTRLTVT.